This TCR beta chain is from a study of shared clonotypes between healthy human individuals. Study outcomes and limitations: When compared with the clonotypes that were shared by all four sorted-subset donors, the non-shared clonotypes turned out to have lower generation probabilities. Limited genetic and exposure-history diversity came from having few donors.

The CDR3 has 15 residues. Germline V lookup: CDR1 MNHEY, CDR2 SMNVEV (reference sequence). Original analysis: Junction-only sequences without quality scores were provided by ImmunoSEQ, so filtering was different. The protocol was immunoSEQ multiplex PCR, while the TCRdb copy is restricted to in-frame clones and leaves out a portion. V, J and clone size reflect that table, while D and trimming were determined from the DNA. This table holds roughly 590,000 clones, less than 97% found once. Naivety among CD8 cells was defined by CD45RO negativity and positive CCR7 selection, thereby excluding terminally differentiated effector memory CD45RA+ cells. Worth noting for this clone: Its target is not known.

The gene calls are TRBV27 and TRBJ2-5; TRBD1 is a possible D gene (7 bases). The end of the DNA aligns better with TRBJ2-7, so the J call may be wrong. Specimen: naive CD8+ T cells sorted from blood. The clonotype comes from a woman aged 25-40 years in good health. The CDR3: CASSLSTGTPYEQYF. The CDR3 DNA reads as TGTGCCAGCAGTTTATCGACAGGGACTCCCTACGAGCAGTACTTC.